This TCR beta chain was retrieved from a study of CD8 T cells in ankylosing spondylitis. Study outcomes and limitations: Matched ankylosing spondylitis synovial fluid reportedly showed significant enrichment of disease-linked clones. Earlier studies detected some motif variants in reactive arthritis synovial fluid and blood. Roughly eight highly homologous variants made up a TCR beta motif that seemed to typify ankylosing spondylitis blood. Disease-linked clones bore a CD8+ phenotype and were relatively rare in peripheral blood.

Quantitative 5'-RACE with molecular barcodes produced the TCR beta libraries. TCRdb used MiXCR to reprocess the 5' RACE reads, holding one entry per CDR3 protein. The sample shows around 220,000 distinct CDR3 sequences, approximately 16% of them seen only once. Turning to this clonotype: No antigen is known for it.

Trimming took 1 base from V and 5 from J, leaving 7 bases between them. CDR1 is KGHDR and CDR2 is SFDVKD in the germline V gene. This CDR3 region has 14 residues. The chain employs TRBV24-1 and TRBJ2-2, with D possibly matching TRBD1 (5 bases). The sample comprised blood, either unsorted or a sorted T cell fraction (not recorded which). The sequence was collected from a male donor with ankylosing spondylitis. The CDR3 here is CATSDFKGTGELFF. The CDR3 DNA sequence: TGTGCCACCAGTGATTTTAAGGGGACCGGGGAGCTGTTTTTT.